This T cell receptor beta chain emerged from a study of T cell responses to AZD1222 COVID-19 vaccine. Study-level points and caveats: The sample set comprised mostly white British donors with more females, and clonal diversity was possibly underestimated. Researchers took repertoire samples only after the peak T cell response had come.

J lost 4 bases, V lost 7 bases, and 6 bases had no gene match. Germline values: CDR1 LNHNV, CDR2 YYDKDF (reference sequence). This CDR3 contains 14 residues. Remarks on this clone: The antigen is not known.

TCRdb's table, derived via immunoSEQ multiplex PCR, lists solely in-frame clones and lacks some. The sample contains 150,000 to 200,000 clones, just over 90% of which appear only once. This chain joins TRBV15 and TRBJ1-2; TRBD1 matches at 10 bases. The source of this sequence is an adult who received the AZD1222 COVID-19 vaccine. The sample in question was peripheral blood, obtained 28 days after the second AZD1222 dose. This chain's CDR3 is CATTQGQGTYGYTF. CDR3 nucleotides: TGTGCCACCACCCAGGGACAGGGGACCTATGGCTACACCTTC.